A selection of T cell receptor beta chains follows, all from one sample in a study of naive and memory T cell subsets. From the UMI-ligation and nested PCR reads, TCRdb called clonotypes with MiXCR, one entry per CDR3 protein. The sample lists over 110,000 distinct CDR3 sequences; about 20% were seen once. The sample was naive CD8+ T cells from blood. Receptors originate from a human donor in good health. The CDR3 runs from the conserved cysteine through the conserved F or W. D genes are given only for firm matches. Rows may omit the clone size; those that give it use once, few, many or a size class.

J gene: TRBJ2-1
V gene: TRBV24-1
D gene: TRBD1
clone size: few
CDR3 DNA: TGTGCCACCAGTGACGGCAGGGGGCTAAGTTCCTACAATGAGCAGTTCTTC
CDR3 protein: CATSDGRGLSSYNEQFF

J gene: TRBJ1-5
V gene: TRBV6-2/TRBV6-3
D gene: -
clone size: few
CDR3 DNA: TGTGCCAGCAGTTTTGGGATTAGCAATCAGCCCCAGCATTTT
CDR3 protein: CASSFGISNQPQHF

J gene: TRBJ1-5
V gene: TRBV29-1
D gene: -
clone size: -
CDR3 DNA: TGCAGCGTTGACGAAGGGGGGAATCAGCCCCAGCATTTT
CDR3 protein: CSVDEGGNQPQHF

J gene: TRBJ1-1
V gene: TRBV6-5
D gene: -
clone size: -
CDR3 DNA: TGTGCCAGCAGTTACGAAGGGGACATATACACTGAAGCTTTCTTT
CDR3 protein: CASSYEGDIYTEAFF

J gene: TRBJ2-1
V gene: TRBV3-1
D gene: -
clone size: -
CDR3 DNA: TGTGCCAGCAGCCAAGGTTGGGGTGGGGCGGAAAATGAGCAGTTCTTC
CDR3 protein: CASSQGWGGAENEQFF

J gene: TRBJ1-6
V gene: TRBV28
D gene: -
clone size: few
CDR3 DNA: TGTGCCAGCAGTTTTTCAGGCCGAAATTCACCCCTCCACTTT
CDR3 protein: CASSFSGRNSPLHF

J gene: TRBJ2-3
V gene: TRBV24-1
D gene: TRBD2
clone size: -
CDR3 DNA: TGTGCCACCAGTGCGGGGGGGTTCACAGATACGCAGTATTTT
CDR3 protein: CATSAGGFTDTQYF

J gene: TRBJ2-1
V gene: TRBV7-9
D gene: -
clone size: few
CDR3 DNA: TGTGCCAGCAGCTTAGGGGCGGGCCGATACATACCATGGATGTTTTTGACCTACAATGAGCAGTTCTTC
CDR3 protein: CASSLGAGRYIPWMFLTYNEQFF

J gene: TRBJ2-7
V gene: TRBV28
D gene: -
clone size: -
CDR3 DNA: TGTGCCAGCAGTTTAGGTGGCGGGCCATCCTACGAGCAGTACTTC
CDR3 protein: CASSLGGGPSYEQYF

J gene: TRBJ2-1
V gene: TRBV5-1
D gene: -
clone size: -
CDR3 DNA: TGCGCCAGCAGCCTCGGCGGGATCGAGCAGTTCTTC
CDR3 protein: CASSLGGIEQFF

J gene: TRBJ2-7
V gene: TRBV20-1
D gene: -
clone size: -
CDR3 DNA: TGCAGTGCCACAGACAGGGAGGGGGAGTACGAGCAGTACTTC
CDR3 protein: CSATDREGEYEQYF

J gene: TRBJ2-2
V gene: TRBV6-5
D gene: -
clone size: -
CDR3 DNA: TGTGCCAGCAGTTATAATTTCGAAAATACCGGGGAGCTGTTTTTT
CDR3 protein: CASSYNFENTGELFF

J gene: TRBJ2-3
V gene: TRBV30
D gene: -
clone size: few
CDR3 DNA: TGTGCCTGGAGTGTAGGCGTAGATACGCAGTATTTT
CDR3 protein: CAWSVGVDTQYF

J gene: TRBJ1-1
V gene: TRBV6-2/TRBV6-3
D gene: -
clone size: -
CDR3 DNA: TGTGCCAGCAGTATTACCCGAAGGGACCCTGAAGCTTTCTTT
CDR3 protein: CASSITRRDPEAFF

J gene: TRBJ2-1
V gene: TRBV28
D gene: -
clone size: once
CDR3 DNA: TGTGCCAGCAGTTTAGCGGTGACTTCTGACTACAATGAGCAGTTCTTC
CDR3 protein: CASSLAVTSDYNEQFF

J gene: TRBJ2-7
V gene: TRBV6-2/TRBV6-3
D gene: -
clone size: -
CDR3 DNA: TGTGCCAGCAGTTACGTTCCCTCCTACGAGCAGTACTTC
CDR3 protein: CASSYVPSYEQYF

J gene: TRBJ2-1
V gene: TRBV12-3/TRBV12-4
D gene: TRBD1
clone size: -
CDR3 DNA: TGTGCCAGCAGTCCGGGACAGGGGAGCTACAATGAGCAGTTCTTC
CDR3 protein: CASSPGQGSYNEQFF

J gene: TRBJ2-7
V gene: TRBV5-1
D gene: -
clone size: -
CDR3 DNA: TGCGCCAGCAGCTTGTTCCCCGGGAACTCCTACGAGCAGTACTTC
CDR3 protein: CASSLFPGNSYEQYF

J gene: TRBJ2-1
V gene: TRBV28
D gene: -
clone size: -
CDR3 DNA: TGTGCCAGCAAAACCGCCGGGGGACCTGAGCAGTTCTTC
CDR3 protein: CASKTAGGPEQFF

J gene: TRBJ1-5
V gene: TRBV7-6
D gene: -
clone size: few
CDR3 DNA: TGTGCCAGCAGCCACAAGAGTTGGGGAGGTCAGCCCCAGCATTTT
CDR3 protein: CASSHKSWGGQPQHF

J gene: TRBJ2-1
V gene: TRBV29-1
D gene: -
clone size: -
CDR3 DNA: TGCAGCGTTGAGGGCGTTGAGCAGTTCTTC
CDR3 protein: CSVEGVEQFF

J gene: TRBJ1-2
V gene: TRBV19
D gene: -
clone size: once
CDR3 DNA: TGTGCCAGTAGCTGGGTTTCAGTCAACTATGGCTACACCTTC
CDR3 protein: CASSWVSVNYGYTF

J gene: TRBJ2-7
V gene: TRBV20-1
D gene: TRBD2
clone size: many
CDR3 DNA: TGCAGTGCCCAACCCGGACTAGCGGGAGACGAGCAGTACTTC
CDR3 protein: CSAQPGLAGDEQYF

J gene: TRBJ2-7
V gene: TRBV18
D gene: TRBD2
clone size: -
CDR3 DNA: TGTGCCAGCTCCCCTATAGCGGGAGGGCCAAACTACGAGCAGTACTTC
CDR3 protein: CASSPIAGGPNYEQYF

J gene: TRBJ2-7
V gene: TRBV7-9
D gene: TRBD1
clone size: few
CDR3 DNA: TGTGCCAGCAGCTTTAGGCAGGGGGCTTCCTACGAGCAGTACTTC
CDR3 protein: CASSFRQGASYEQYF

J gene: TRBJ2-7
V gene: TRBV7-9
D gene: -
clone size: few
CDR3 DNA: TGTGCCAGCAGCGGGAACCGGGCATCAACTAGCTACGAGCAGTACTTC
CDR3 protein: CASSGNRASTSYEQYF

J gene: TRBJ2-3
V gene: TRBV4-1
D gene: TRBD2
clone size: -
CDR3 DNA: TGCGCCAGCAGCCAAGTTCTAGCGGGTTTCACAGATACGCAGTATTTT
CDR3 protein: CASSQVLAGFTDTQYF

J gene: TRBJ1-3
V gene: TRBV4-3
D gene: -
clone size: -
CDR3 DNA: TGCGCCAGCAGCCCCGAGGTCTTCAACTCTGGAAACACCATATATTTT
CDR3 protein: CASSPEVFNSGNTIYF

J gene: TRBJ2-7
V gene: TRBV4-2
D gene: -
clone size: few
CDR3 DNA: TGTGCCAGCAGCCAAGAAGTAGGGACCTACGAGCAGTACTTC
CDR3 protein: CASSQEVGTYEQYF

J gene: TRBJ2-7
V gene: TRBV27
D gene: TRBD2
clone size: -
CDR3 DNA: TGTGCCAGCACGCCGGGACGGGGGGAGAACGAGCAGTACTTC
CDR3 protein: CASTPGRGENEQYF

J gene: TRBJ2-2
V gene: TRBV7-9
D gene: TRBD2
clone size: few
CDR3 DNA: TGTGCCAGCAGCCCCGGGACTAGAAACACCGGGGAGCTGTTTTTT
CDR3 protein: CASSPGTRNTGELFF

J gene: TRBJ1-2
V gene: TRBV5-1
D gene: TRBD1
clone size: few
CDR3 DNA: TGCGCCAGCAGCTTGGGTATCACAGGGGGGTCCTATGGCTACACCTTC
CDR3 protein: CASSLGITGGSYGYTF

J gene: TRBJ2-3
V gene: TRBV25-1
D gene: TRBD2
clone size: few
CDR3 DNA: TGTGCCAGCGGAGAACTAGCGGGTACCACAGATACGCAGTATTTT
CDR3 protein: CASGELAGTTDTQYF

J gene: TRBJ2-3
V gene: TRBV11-2
D gene: -
clone size: few
CDR3 DNA: TGTGCCAGCAGCTTAGGGTGGGGCCTCCCAGATACGCAGTATTTT
CDR3 protein: CASSLGWGLPDTQYF

J gene: TRBJ1-2
V gene: TRBV9
D gene: TRBD1
clone size: few
CDR3 DNA: TGTGCCAGCAGCGCACCTTCTAGACAGGGGGCGTTGATGGACTATGGCTACACCTTC
CDR3 protein: CASSAPSRQGALMDYGYTF

J gene: TRBJ2-3
V gene: TRBV11-2
D gene: -
clone size: -
CDR3 DNA: TGTGCCAGCAGCTTAGATCTTTTGGGGAGTCGGAGAGATACGCAGTATTTT
CDR3 protein: CASSLDLLGSRRDTQYF

J gene: TRBJ2-7
V gene: TRBV18
D gene: TRBD2
clone size: few
CDR3 DNA: TGTGCCAGCTCACCACCCGGGACTAGCGCAAAAAGCTCCTACGAGCAGTACTTC
CDR3 protein: CASSPPGTSAKSSYEQYF

J gene: TRBJ1-4
V gene: TRBV6-5
D gene: -
clone size: -
CDR3 DNA: TGTGCCAGCAGTTACTCTCGGGGGCTGAATGAAAAACTGTTTTTT
CDR3 protein: CASSYSRGLNEKLFF

J gene: TRBJ2-2
V gene: TRBV28
D gene: -
clone size: few
CDR3 DNA: TGTGCCAGCAGTTTGTCCAGTGACCCCGGGGAGCTGTTTTTT
CDR3 protein: CASSLSSDPGELFF

J gene: TRBJ2-4
V gene: TRBV24-1
D gene: -
clone size: -
CDR3 DNA: TGTGCCACCACCCTAACTTCAGGAACTCTAGCCAAAAACATTCAGTACTTC
CDR3 protein: CATTLTSGTLAKNIQYF

J gene: TRBJ1-5
V gene: TRBV28
D gene: -
clone size: -
CDR3 DNA: TGTGCCAGCAGTTTATTTCCCGGGGACGGAGGCCAGCCCCAGCATTTT
CDR3 protein: CASSLFPGDGGQPQHF

J gene: TRBJ1-2
V gene: TRBV7-8
D gene: -
clone size: few
CDR3 DNA: TGTGCCAGCAGCTTAAGTTACAGGGAAGAAGTTCACTATGGCTACACCTTC
CDR3 protein: CASSLSYREEVHYGYTF

J gene: TRBJ2-1
V gene: TRBV28
D gene: TRBD2
clone size: -
CDR3 DNA: TGTGCCAGCAGTTTTGGGACTAGCGGGAACAATGAGCAGTTCTTC
CDR3 protein: CASSFGTSGNNEQFF

J gene: TRBJ2-1
V gene: TRBV29-1
D gene: -
clone size: -
CDR3 DNA: TGCAGCGTTACCGGAATTAGCTCCTACAATGAGCAGTTCTTC
CDR3 protein: CSVTGISSYNEQFF

J gene: TRBJ2-2
V gene: TRBV5-6
D gene: -
clone size: -
CDR3 DNA: TGTGCCAGCGGCAACGGCGGGGAGCTGTTTTTT
CDR3 protein: CASGNGGELFF

J gene: TRBJ2-6
V gene: TRBV2
D gene: -
clone size: -
CDR3 DNA: TGTGCCAGCATCACACCGGGGGGCGCCTCTTTC
CDR3 protein: CASITPGGASF

J gene: TRBJ1-6
V gene: TRBV6-5
D gene: -
clone size: few
CDR3 DNA: TGTGCCAGCAGTTACTCGAGGGGCTATGATAATTCACCCCTCCACTTT
CDR3 protein: CASSYSRGYDNSPLHF

J gene: TRBJ1-5
V gene: TRBV28
D gene: -
clone size: few
CDR3 DNA: TGTGCCAGCAGTTTTATGGGGAATGCGGAGCCCCAGCATTTT
CDR3 protein: CASSFMGNAEPQHF

J gene: TRBJ2-7
V gene: TRBV10-3
D gene: -
clone size: -
CDR3 DNA: TGTGCCATCAGTGAGCCCATTATCGGTACCTACGAGCAGTACTTC
CDR3 protein: CAISEPIIGTYEQYF

J gene: TRBJ2-1
V gene: TRBV7-7
D gene: TRBD2
clone size: many
CDR3 DNA: TGTGCCAGCAGCGATACTAGCGGGAGGGCGAATGAGCAGTTCTTC
CDR3 protein: CASSDTSGRANEQFF

J gene: TRBJ2-7
V gene: TRBV7-9
D gene: -
clone size: -
CDR3 DNA: TGTGCCAGCAGCGCCAGGGAGTACTCCTACGAGCAGTACTTC
CDR3 protein: CASSAREYSYEQYF

J gene: TRBJ2-7
V gene: TRBV6-2/TRBV6-3
D gene: -
clone size: many
CDR3 DNA: TGTGCCAGTTCAGGGAGCTCCTACGAGCAGTACTTC
CDR3 protein: CASSGSSYEQYF

J gene: TRBJ1-1
V gene: TRBV4-1
D gene: -
clone size: -
CDR3 DNA: TGCGCCAGCAGCTACCAGACAGGTAACACTGAAGCTTTCTTT
CDR3 protein: CASSYQTGNTEAFF